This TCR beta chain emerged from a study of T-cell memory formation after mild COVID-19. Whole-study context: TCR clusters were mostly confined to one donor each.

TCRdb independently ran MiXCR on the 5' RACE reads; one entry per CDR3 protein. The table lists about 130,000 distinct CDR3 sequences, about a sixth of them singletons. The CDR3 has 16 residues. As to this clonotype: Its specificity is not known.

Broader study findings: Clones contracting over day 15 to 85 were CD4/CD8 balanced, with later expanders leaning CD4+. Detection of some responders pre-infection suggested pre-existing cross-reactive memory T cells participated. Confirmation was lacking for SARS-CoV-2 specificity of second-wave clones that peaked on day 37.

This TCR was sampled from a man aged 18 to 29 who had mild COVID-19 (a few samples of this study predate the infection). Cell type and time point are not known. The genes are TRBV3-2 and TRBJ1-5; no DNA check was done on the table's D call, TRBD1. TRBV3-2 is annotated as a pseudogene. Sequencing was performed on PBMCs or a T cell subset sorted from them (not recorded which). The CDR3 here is CASRLIGGTSNQPQHF. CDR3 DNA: TGTGCCAGCAGGCTGATCGGCGGGACTAGCAATCAGCCCCAGCATTTT.